These 9 T cell receptor beta chains were all obtained from the same sample, sequenced in a study of spatial heterogeneity in lung cancer. TCRdb analysed the 5' RACE reads with MiXCR anew, one entry per CDR3 protein. The table includes around 110,000 distinct CDR3 sequences, less than 15% detected once. Time point here: blood at routine non-recurrence follow-up after resection. Sequencing was performed on whole RNA extracted from tumor and nontumor lung tissue, or from frozen PBMC, and the material was left unsorted. The specimen comprised PBMCs, sampled at follow-up. These receptors were collected from a male donor with early-stage non-small cell lung cancer.

The table lists this clonotype with a count of one. This chain links TRBV6-5 with TRBJ1-4, with D unresolved. The V gene's germline CDR1 is MNHEY and CDR2 SVGAGI. Trimming removed 6 bases from V and 8 bases from J, with 13 bases in between. The CDR3 consists of 13 residues. The CDR3 loop reads CASRETHWEKLFF. In nucleotides, the CDR3 is TGTGCCAGCAGGGAAACGCATTGGGAAAAACTGTTTTTT.

This clonotype was detected only a few times. The chain joins TRBV4-2 to TRBJ2-2, with 8 bases that match TRBD2. This CDR3 region has 15 residues. Germline V CDR1 and CDR2: LGHNA, YNFKEQ. V was pared by 4 bases and J by 0 bases, with 1 base of the junction left unmatched. CDR3: CASSLSGANTGELFF. In nucleotides, the CDR3 is TGTGCCAGCAGCCTTAGCGGGGCGAACACCGGGGAGCTGTTTTTT.

There are many counts of this clonotype. V and J are TRBV29-1 and TRBJ1-4; 7 bases agree with TRBD1. V was clipped by 7 bases and J by 7 bases; unmatched bases: 6. Germline V gene data show CDR1 as SQVTM and CDR2 as ANQGSEA. The CDR3 contains 12 residues. CDR3 sequence: CSGRDSREKLFF. The CDR3 region has the DNA TGCAGCGGTCGGGACAGCCGTGAAAAACTGTTTTTT.

The chain is built from TRBV9 and TRBJ1-3; a possible D gene is TRBD1 (5 bases). CDR1 and CDR2 from the germline V gene are SGDLS and YYNGEE. CDR3 length equals 17 residues. Trimming removed 0 bases at V and 0 bases at J, with 13 bases between. The CDR3 nucleotides are TGTGCCAGCAGCGTAGACCCCCAGGGTTCCTCTGGAAACACCATATATTTT. Translated, it gives CASSVDPQGSSGNTIYF. Drawing the rest from reference TRBV9 and TRBJ1-3, the complete variable domain is DSGVTQTPKHLITATGQRVTLRCSPRSGDLSVYWYQQSLDQGLQFLIQYYNGEERAKGNILERFSAQQFPDLHSELNLSSLELGDSALYFCASSVDPQGSSGNTIYFGEGSWLTVV.

A few counts support this clonotype. The V and J genes are TRBV20-1 and TRBJ1-6; TRBD1 matches at 8 bases. This CDR3 is built from 15 residues. Trimming cost V 3 bases and J 7 bases; bases outside gene matches: 8. CDR1 is DFQATT and CDR2 is SNEGSKA in the germline V gene (reference sequence). In DNA, the CDR3 is TGCAGTGCTAGTCCCGGGACAGGATTAAATTCACCCCTCCACTTT. This gives the protein CSASPGTGLNSPLHF.

The chain carries TRBV18 and TRBJ1-3, with 7 positions matching TRBD1. Trimming removed 3 bases from V and 3 bases from J; junction bases left unmatched: 11. This CDR3 region has 17 residues. Germline V gene lookup returns CDR1 KGHSH and CDR2 LQKENI. The CDR3 bases are TGTGCCAGCTCACCTGCGAACAGGGGTCTAAGTGGAAACACCATATATTTT. Its protein is CASSPANRGLSGNTIYF.

The chain employs TRBV28 and TRBJ2-7, with D possibly called TRBD1 or TRBD2 (6 bases each). The V end was cut by 6 bases, the J end by 0 bases, with 12 bases between. CDR3 length equals 14 residues. Germline CDR1 and CDR2: MDHEN and SYDVKM. The CDR3 reads CASRRGQSSYEQYF. In DNA form, the CDR3 reads TGTGCCAGCAGGCGGGGACAAAGCTCCTACGAGCAGTACTTC.

This clonotype has just a few counts. The chain combines TRBV10-3 with TRBJ2-3, with D possibly being TRBD2 (6 bases). The V gene's germline CDR1 is ENHRY and CDR2 SYGVKD. The CDR3 has 13 amino acids. Trimming took off 9 bases at V and 3 bases at J, with 13 bases between the two ends. The CDR3: CAISRLVTDTQYF. The CDR3 bases are TGTGCCATTTCCAGACTAGTTACAGATACGCAGTATTTT.

This clonotype showed up just a few times. The chain links TRBV5-4 to TRBJ2-4, with 13 bases aligning to TRBD2. J gave up 0 bases and V 0 bases, and 6 bases lay outside the gene matches. This CDR3 region has 19 residues. CDR1 is SGHNT, CDR2 YYREEE, per germline (reference sequence). In DNA, the CDR3 is TGTGCCAGCAGCTTGGGACTAGCGGGGGGCCGGGGAGCCAAAAACATTCAGTACTTC. It specifies CASSLGLAGGRGAKNIQYF.